The sequence of this T cell receptor (beta chain) was determined in a study of T cells in Graves' hyperthyroidism and ophthalmopathy. TCR beta CDR3 region amplification was performed from RNA transcripts. TCR CDR3 regions were first amplified by RT-PCR with HTBI primers. TCRdb re-analysed the multiplex PCR reads in MiXCR, keeping a single row per CDR3 protein. The sample lists about 700,000 distinct CDR3 sequences; approximately 15% were seen once. Diagnostic decisions used clinical symptoms, serum thyroxine and TRAb, thyroid ultrasound and orbital computed tomography. The CDR3 covers 16 residues. Between the trimmed V and J ends, which lost 4 bases and 6 bases, there was a span of 21 bases. CDR1 is LNHNV and CDR2 is YYDKDF in the germline V gene (reference sequence).

This TCR came from a woman in her late teens or twenties with Graves' hyperthyroidism. Sequencing used blood. This chain connects TRBV15 to TRBJ1-1; D possibly corresponds to TRBD1 (6 bases). The CDR3 nucleotides read TGTGCCACCAGCAAGACCCCCAAGGGGGTAGGCGCTGAAGCTTTCTTT. Translation gives CATSKTPKGVGAEAFF.